A selection of T cell receptor beta chains follows, all from one sample in a study of T cell repertoires in cytomegalovirus infection. A single record per CDR3 protein comes from TCRdb applying MiXCR to the reads. The sample yields some 38,000 distinct CDR3 sequences, about 54% seen once. These receptors have no identified antigens. The sample here was CD8+ T cells from cultured PBMCs, taken from culture after CMV antigen stimulation. The receptors shown here come from a human donor in good health (CMV status not recorded). Some clones in this sample may be carry-over from other donors' samples. Both conserved end residues are part of each CDR3. D genes are given only for firm matches. Size tells how often a clone was seen (once, few, many) or the class of an expanded clone, and some rows leave it out.

TRBJ2-7 . . TRBV19 TGTGCCAGTAGTATCTCCGGCAGGGCGGCCTACGAGCAGTACTTC CASSISGRAAYEQYF
TRBJ1-1 TRBD1 . TRBV2 TGTGCCAGCAGTGAACTATCGACAGGGGGGAACACTGAAGCTTTCTTT CASSELSTGGNTEAFF
TRBJ1-2 . . TRBV7-3 TGTGCCAGCCCCTACCCCAAACCGTGGATCAAGGTGGACGACTATGGCTACACCTTC CASPYPKPWIKVDDYGYTF
TRBJ1-1 . once TRBV6-6 TGTGCCAGCAGTTACTCGAGGCAGGCGACGAACACTGAAGCTTTCTTT CASSYSRQATNTEAFF
TRBJ1-1 . few TRBV11-2 TGTGCCAGCAGCTTAGTGGTTGAAGCTTTCTTT CASSLVVEAFF
TRBJ2-3 TRBD2 . TRBV7-8 TGTGCCAGCAGCTTTTATTCCAGCGGGGCAGATACGCAGTATTTT CASSFYSSGADTQYF
TRBJ2-3 . few TRBV7-2 TGTGCCAGCAGCTTAGTGGGCACCACAGATACGCAGTATTTT CASSLVGTTDTQYF
TRBJ2-7 . . TRBV5-1 TGCGCCAGCAGCTATGACAGCCTCTACGAGCAGTACTTC CASSYDSLYEQYF
TRBJ2-7 TRBD1 . TRBV12-3/TRBV12-4 TGTGCCAGCAGTCACCGGGACAGGGTATACGACGAGCAGTACTTC CASSHRDRVYDEQYF
TRBJ1-4 . medium-sized TRBV27 TGTGCCAGCAGTTTGGGGTCTAGTCCTAAAAAACTGTTTTTT CASSLGSSPKKLFF
TRBJ2-5 . few TRBV12-3/TRBV12-4 TGTGCCAGCAGTTTGGTCTCCCAAGAGACCCAGTACTTC CASSLVSQETQYF
TRBJ2-3 . . TRBV27 TGTGCCAGCAGTTTAAAGCGGAAAGGCACAGATACGCAGTATTTT CASSLKRKGTDTQYF
TRBJ2-1 TRBD1 . TRBV20-1 TGCAGTGCTAGAGGAGGACAGGGCTCCTACAATGAGCAGTTCTTC CSARGGQGSYNEQFF
TRBJ2-2 . . TRBV6-5 TGTGCCAGCAGTTACTCCAGGGGTCCGGGATACACCGGGGAGCTGTTTTTT CASSYSRGPGYTGELFF
TRBJ2-5 . many TRBV7-9 TGTGCCAGCAGCTTCTTCGACAGAGAAGAGACCCAGTACTTC CASSFFDREETQYF
TRBJ2-3 TRBD2 . TRBV7-2 TGTGCCAGCAGCTTAGTTGAGGGGACTAGCGGGGGCCTACCCACAGATACGCAGTATTTT CASSLVEGTSGGLPTDTQYF
TRBJ1-2 . . TRBV25-1 TGTGCCAGCAGTGAGGGGACCCGGGGCTACACCTTC CASSEGTRGYTF
TRBJ1-6 . few TRBV27 TGTGCCAGCAGCCGAGAAGGGCAGGGATATTCACCCCTCCACTTT CASSREGQGYSPLHF
TRBJ1-4 TRBD1 . TRBV12-3/TRBV12-4 TGTGCCAGCAGTTTTACCCGGGACAGGGAAGAAAAACTGTTTTTT CASSFTRDREEKLFF
TRBJ1-1 . . TRBV29-1 TGCAGCGGAAAGAACACTGAAGCTTTCTTT CSGKNTEAFF
TRBJ2-3 TRBD2 . TRBV7-8 TGTGCCAGCAGCGATAGACTAGCGGGGGCGGTAGATACGCAGTATTTT CASSDRLAGAVDTQYF
TRBJ2-7 . . TRBV10-3 TGTGCCATCACCGAGGGGGGTCTCCACGAGCAGTACTTC CAITEGGLHEQYF
TRBJ1-3 . many TRBV7-2 TGTGCCAGCAGCTTTGGAAACACCATATATTTT CASSFGNTIYF
TRBJ2-5 TRBD2 once TRBV7-7 TGTGCTAGCAGCTTAGCTAGCGGGAGTATGGAGACCCAGTACTTC CASSLASGSMETQYF
TRBJ2-4 . many TRBV6-1 TGTGCCAGCAGTCCTAGAAGGGGGAACATTCAGTACTTC CASSPRRGNIQYF
TRBJ2-5 TRBD1 . TRBV7-4 TGTGCCAGCAGCCGGGACAGGGGGCAAGAGACCCAGTACTTC CASSRDRGQETQYF
TRBJ2-7 . few TRBV15 TGTGCCACCAGCAAGGGCTACGAGCAGTACTTC CATSKGYEQYF
TRBJ2-5 . . TRBV27 TGTGCCAGCAGTTTATCCTTAAACTCAAGGGAGACCCAGTACTTC CASSLSLNSRETQYF
TRBJ1-3 . . TRBV15 TGTGCCACCAGACCCGACAGGTCCTCTGGAAACACCATATATTTT CATRPDRSSGNTIYF
TRBJ2-1 . . TRBV4-1 TGCGCCAGCAGCCGGCTTTACAATGAGCAGTTCTTC CASSRLYNEQFF
TRBJ2-6 . many TRBV7-3 TGTGCCAGCAGCCAGAGCTCTGGGGCCAACGTCCTGACTTTC CASSQSSGANVLTF
TRBJ2-1 . . TRBV24-1 TGTGCCACCAGTGATTTTGTCGGGGGCTCCTACAATGAGCAGTTCTTC CATSDFVGGSYNEQFF
TRBJ1-6 . few TRBV10-2 TGCGCCAGCAGTGGGCAGGGCAGGGGTTCACCCCTCCACTTT CASSGQGRGSPLHF
TRBJ2-5 . . TRBV25-1 TGTGCCAGCAGTGAATCGGAGGGGGAAGAGACCCAGTACTTC CASSESEGEETQYF
TRBJ2-1 TRBD1 . TRBV9 TGTGCCAGCAGCCCCTCGACAGGGGGTCGATCCAATGAGCAGTTCTTC CASSPSTGGRSNEQFF
TRBJ2-7 TRBD2 few TRBV28 TGTGCCAGCAGTTTAAGACTAGCGGGTTCCTACGAGCAGTACTTC CASSLRLAGSYEQYF
TRBJ2-4 . few TRBV28 TGTGCCAGCAGACCCCAGACCAGCCAAAACATTCAGTACTTC CASRPQTSQNIQYF
TRBJ1-5 . . TRBV28 TGTGCCAGCAGCATCGGGGAGGCGGGCAATCAGCCCCAGCATTTT CASSIGEAGNQPQHF
TRBJ1-1 TRBD1 . TRBV7-9 TGTGCCAGCAGCTTGACAGGGGGCACTGAAGCTTTCTTT CASSLTGGTEAFF
TRBJ1-6 TRBD1 many TRBV7-8 TGTGCCAGCAGCTTAGGGACAGGGACTAGGTCACCCCTCCACTTT CASSLGTGTRSPLHF
TRBJ1-1 TRBD1 . TRBV6-8 TGTGCCAGCAGTTTTGGGTACGACAGGGGGAACACTGAAGCTTTCTTT CASSFGYDRGNTEAFF
TRBJ1-2 TRBD1 . TRBV28 TGTGCCAGCACCCCTGCCGGGGACAGGAACTATGGCTACACCTTC CASTPAGDRNYGYTF
TRBJ2-2 . few TRBV7-8 TGTGCCAGCAGCGGTCCGGAGCGGGCGAACACCGGGGAGCTGTTTTTT CASSGPERANTGELFF
TRBJ2-3 . few TRBV7-8 TGTGCCAGCAGCCCAAAACCCGGGGGGCCGAGCACAGATACGCAGTATTTT CASSPKPGGPSTDTQYF
TRBJ2-5 . few TRBV7-8 TGTGCCAGCAGCCCCGAACACCAAGAGACCCAGTACTTC CASSPEHQETQYF
TRBJ2-3 TRBD2 many TRBV3-1 TGTGCCAGCAGCCCTGAACTAGCGAGGTCCCGAGATACGCAGTATTTT CASSPELARSRDTQYF
TRBJ2-5 TRBD2 . TRBV10-3 TGTGCCATCGGGACTAGCGGGAGAAGGAGGCAAGAGACCCAGTACTTC CAIGTSGRRRQETQYF
TRBJ2-7 TRBD2 . TRBV12-3/TRBV12-4 TGTGCCAGCAGCTTCGGACTAGCGGGAGACCTCTACGAGCAGTACTTC CASSFGLAGDLYEQYF
TRBJ2-7 TRBD1 many TRBV7-9 TGTGCCAGCAGCCCAACAGACAGGGGCTACGAGCAGTACTTC CASSPTDRGYEQYF